The next 2 T cell receptor beta chains were all read from a single sample in a study of shared clonotypes between healthy human individuals. Produced via immunoSEQ multiplex PCR; TCRdb's table is partial and in-frame only. The sample lists under 600,000 clones, just over 75% occurring once. Sequenced material: PBMCs. These receptors all come from a woman aged 40-49 years in good health. Some clones in this sample may be carry-over from other donors' samples.

The chain combines TRBV7-6 with TRBJ2-1; tentative D call: TRBD2 (5 bases). CDR3 length: 16 amino acids. V lost 4 bases and J 6 bases, leaving 19 bases between the germline ends. Per germline, CDR1 SGHVS and CDR2 FNYEAQ. The CDR3 reads CASSSHAGGPGNEQFF. For the CDR3, the DNA is TGTGCCAGCAGCTCGCACGCCGGCGGGCCGGGCAATGAGCAGTTCTTC.

The rearrangement joins TRBV28 to TRBJ1-6, with TRBD1 as a possible D gene (5 bases). Germline V gene lookup returns CDR1 MDHEN and CDR2 SYDVKM. V lost 3 bases and J lost 4, with 10 bases in between. The CDR3 consists of 15 residues. CDR3 coding DNA: TGTGCCAGCAGTTTCCGGGCAGGGTATAATTCACCCCTCCACTTT. Translating it yields CASSFRAGYNSPLHF.